These T cell receptor beta chains were read from a single sample in a study of beta chain features in type 1 diabetes. Some clones are missing from TCRdb's copy, which holds only in-frame ones; the method was immunoSEQ multiplex PCR. The profile shows about 180,000 clones, about 7.8% of them singletons. Input material: central memory CD4+ T cells from blood. Every receptor here comes from a woman aged 40-49 years with type 1 diabetes. CDR3s include the opening cysteine and the closing phenylalanine or tryptophan. D genes are given only for firm matches. Size tells how often a clone was seen (once, few, many) or the class of an expanded clone, and some rows leave it out.

V	J	D	size	CDR3	DNA
TRBV29-1	TRBJ1-4	NA	NA	CSVRTGEKLFF	TGCAGCGTCCGTACAGGGGAAAAACTGTTTTTT
TRBV5-1	TRBJ2-1	NA	few	CASSLDGGSYNEQFF	TGCGCCAGCAGCTTGGACGGAGGCTCCTACAATGAGCAGTTCTTC
TRBV29-1	TRBJ2-1	NA	few	CSVDPRGSQIYNEQFF	TGCAGCGTTGACCCCCGAGGGTCCCAGATCTACAATGAGCAGTTCTTC
TRBV4-1	TRBJ2-7	TRBD2	NA	CASSQDRGLAGGAYEQYF	TGCGCCAGCAGCCAAGATCGCGGACTAGCGGGAGGTGCCTACGAGCAGTACTTC
TRBV30	TRBJ1-1	NA	few	CAWGTLGDEAFF	TGTGCCTGGGGGACACTGGGAGATGAAGCTTTCTTT
TRBV4-2	TRBJ2-5	NA	NA	CASSQSRAETQYF	TGTGCCAGCAGCCAAAGTCGAGCAGAGACCCAGTACTTC
TRBV2	TRBJ2-1	NA	NA	CASSEAYRVVNEQFF	TGTGCCAGCAGTGAAGCTTACAGGGTAGTCAATGAGCAGTTCTTC
TRBV30	TRBJ1-5	NA	NA	CAWSGGQHSNQPQHF	TGTGCCTGGAGTGGCGGACAACATAGCAATCAGCCCCAGCATTTT
TRBV6-5	TRBJ1-2	TRBD1	few	CASSLDRARNYGYTF	TGTGCCAGCAGTTTGGACAGGGCGAGAAACTATGGCTACACCTTC
TRBV6-5	TRBJ2-7	TRBD2	NA	CASPSSGRNEQYF	TGTGCCAGCCCATCTAGCGGGAGGAACGAGCAGTACTTC
TRBV7-2	TRBJ2-3	TRBD2	NA	CASSLSGALGDTQYF	TGTGCCAGCAGCTTGAGCGGGGCCCTAGGGGATACGCAGTATTTT
TRBV28	TRBJ2-2	TRBD2	NA	CASGGLAGITGELFF	TGTGCCAGCGGTGGACTAGCGGGGATCACCGGGGAGCTGTTTTTT
TRBV28	TRBJ2-3	NA	NA	CASSLPVSTDTQYF	TGTGCCAGCAGTTTACCAGTTAGCACAGATACGCAGTATTTT
TRBV5-1	TRBJ2-1	TRBD2	NA	CASSFSGPSYNEQFF	TGCGCCAGCAGCTTTAGCGGGCCCTCCTACAATGAGCAGTTCTTC
TRBV7-7	TRBJ2-1	TRBD1	NA	CASSLDRDNEQFF	TGTGCCAGCAGCTTGGACAGGGACAATGAGCAGTTCTTC
TRBV28	TRBJ1-2	NA	NA	CASGFSNYGYTF	TGTGCCAGCGGCTTTTCTAACTATGGCTACACCTTC
TRBV28	TRBJ1-5	NA	NA	CASMAGNQPQHF	TGTGCCAGCATGGCGGGCAATCAGCCCCAGCATTTT
TRBV5-8	TRBJ1-5	NA	few	CASSLYRTNSNQPQHF	TGTGCCAGCAGCTTGTATAGGACAAATAGCAATCAGCCCCAGCATTTT
TRBV28	TRBJ2-1	TRBD2	NA	CASRKSGAAYNEQFF	TGTGCCAGCAGAAAAAGCGGGGCTGCCTACAATGAGCAGTTCTTC
TRBV27	TRBJ1-1	NA	once	CASSSAGLSGTEAFF	TGTGCCAGCAGTTCAGCGGGACTCTCGGGCACTGAAGCTTTCTTT
TRBV10-3	TRBJ1-5	TRBD1	NA	CAIRGDREANQPQHF	TGTGCCATCAGGGGGGACAGGGAAGCCAATCAGCCCCAGCATTTT
TRBV18	TRBJ2-7	TRBD1	few	CASSPPRQGSYEQYF	TGTGCCAGCTCACCCCCTCGACAGGGCTCCTACGAGCAGTACTTC